This is a list of T cell receptor beta chains from one sample in a study of blood T cells in healthy people across ages. MiXCR was run by TCRdb on the 5' RACE reads, yielding one entry per CDR3 protein. Of some 760,000 distinct CDR3 sequences listed, approximately 25% are singletons. These same data were also listed under a study on T cells of mothers and their children.

The sample taken for sequencing was blood. The receptors shown here come from a boy between 10 and 17 years old in good health. The CDR3 runs from the conserved cysteine through the conserved F or W. The D gene is left open where the match is weak. Expanded clones get a size class; other rows say once, few or many, or leave the size out.

- TRBJ1-1 TRBV6-2/TRBV6-3 few CASNARDVRNTEAFF TGTGCCAGCAATGCCAGGGACGTTAGGAACACTGAAGCTTTCTTT
- TRBJ2-7 TRBV6-1 few CASSLLDIRGLTYEQYF TGTGCCAGCAGTCTATTGGACATCCGTGGCCTAACCTACGAGCAGTACTTC
TRBD1 TRBJ2-1 TRBV7-2 - CASSSRDRGSYNEQFF TGTGCCAGCAGCTCCCGGGACAGGGGCTCCTACAATGAGCAGTTCTTC
TRBD1 TRBJ1-2 TRBV4-1 few CASSQDWTGWDGYTF TGCGCCAGCAGCCAAGATTGGACAGGGTGGGATGGCTACACCTTC
- TRBJ1-2 TRBV12-3/TRBV12-4 - CASSFSLDYNYGYTF TGTGCCAGCAGCTTCAGTTTGGATTATAACTATGGCTACACCTTC
- TRBJ2-3 TRBV19 - CASSMPPLDTQYF TGTGCCAGTAGTATGCCCCCTTTGGATACGCAGTATTTT
TRBD1 TRBJ2-3 TRBV18 - CASSPIPGTGGSDTQYF TGTGCCAGCTCACCGATACCCGGGACAGGGGGATCAGATACGCAGTATTTT
TRBD1 TRBJ1-2 TRBV10-3 few CAISEGGQGAYGYTF TGTGCCATCAGTGAGGGCGGACAGGGGGCGTATGGCTACACCTTC
- TRBJ2-5 TRBV7-8 few CASSLATGAAETQYF TGTGCCAGCAGCTTAGCGACTGGGGCGGCGGAGACCCAGTACTTC
TRBD2 TRBJ2-3 TRBV7-3 few CASSSGLAGGGNTQYF TGTGCCAGCAGCTCGGGACTAGCGGGGGGTGGGAATACGCAGTATTTT
- TRBJ2-3 TRBV7-9 - CPSSFNGGSTDTQYF TGTCCCAGCAGCTTTAACGGGGGCAGCACAGATACGCAGTATTTT
- TRBJ2-5 TRBV11-2 few CASSLRGGDQETQYF TGTGCCAGCAGCTTAAGGGGGGGGGATCAAGAGACCCAGTACTTC
- TRBJ2-3 TRBV6-2/TRBV6-3 few CASSYSTGGSMGTDTQYF TGTGCCAGCAGTTACTCGACGGGGGGCTCTATGGGAACAGATACGCAGTATTTT
TRBD2 TRBJ2-5 TRBV20-1 - CSARAGFGLAGGGTKTQYF TGCAGTGCTAGAGCTGGGTTTGGGCTAGCGGGAGGGGGGACCAAGACCCAGTACTTC
- TRBJ2-2 TRBV13 - CASSGRGPGTGELFF TGTGCCAGCAGCGGCCGGGGACCTGGGACCGGGGAGCTGTTTTTT
- TRBJ2-5 TRBV29-1 few CSVRSGQETQYF TGCAGCGTCCGGAGCGGCCAAGAGACCCAGTACTTC
- TRBJ1-6 TRBV12-3/TRBV12-4 few CASSLLGESPLHF TGTGCCAGCAGTCTCTTAGGGGAATCACCCCTCCACTTT
- TRBJ2-2 TRBV29-1 few CSVPDPNTGELFF TGCAGCGTGCCTGACCCGAACACCGGGGAGCTGTTTTTT
TRBD1 TRBJ2-5 TRBV9 - CASSADPRTGGVQETQYF TGTGCCAGCAGCGCCGACCCCCGGACAGGGGGAGTGCAAGAGACCCAGTACTTC
- TRBJ2-7 TRBV7-8 - CASSFLADSYEQYF TGTGCCAGCAGCTTTCTGGCCGACTCCTACGAGCAGTACTTC
TRBD1 TRBJ2-5 TRBV6-6 - CASSSRRGSQETQYF TGTGCTAGCAGTTCCCGCAGGGGGAGCCAAGAGACCCAGTACTTC
- TRBJ1-6 TRBV7-2 few CASSFPLTGPYNSPLHF TGTGCCAGCAGCTTCCCGCTGACAGGCCCCTATAATTCACCCCTCCACTTT
- TRBJ2-7 TRBV4-1 - CASSQGSGNRYEQYF TGCGCCAGCAGCCAAGGGTCCGGGAACAGATACGAGCAGTACTTC
TRBD2 TRBJ2-1 TRBV20-1 few CSATLGLAGGNEQFF TGCAGTGCCACTCTGGGACTAGCGGGAGGGAATGAGCAGTTCTTC
- TRBJ2-7 TRBV4-1 - CASSLEGHTYEQYF TGCGCCAGCAGCCTCGAGGGACATACCTACGAGCAGTACTTC
TRBD1 TRBJ2-1 TRBV12-5 - CASGLVPKGQEVSEQFF TGTGCTAGTGGTTTGGTCCCCAAGGGACAGGAGGTGAGTGAGCAGTTCTTC
TRBD1 TRBJ1-2 TRBV4-3 - CASSQDKGQGDYGYTF TGCGCCAGCAGCCAAGATAAAGGACAGGGGGACTATGGCTACACCTTC
- TRBJ2-5 TRBV5-1 - CASSGAVSETQYF TGCGCCAGCTCCGGTGCCGTATCCGAGACCCAGTACTTC
- TRBJ2-2 TRBV12-3/TRBV12-4 few CASSFLGDTGELFF TGTGCCAGCAGTTTTCTAGGGGACACCGGGGAGCTGTTTTTT
- TRBJ1-5 TRBV28 few CASSPQGFGNQPQHF TGTGCCAGCAGTCCCCAGGGATTCGGCAATCAGCCCCAGCATTTT
- TRBJ2-2 TRBV2 - CASRSTGANTGELFF TGTGCCAGCAGGTCGACAGGAGCGAACACCGGGGAGCTGTTTTTT
- TRBJ2-3 TRBV5-1 - CASSLETADTQYF TGCGCCAGCAGCTTGGAAACGGCAGATACGCAGTATTTT
TRBD1 TRBJ2-2 TRBV7-9 - CASSYGQGAVKLFF TGTGCCAGCAGCTATGGACAGGGGGCAGTGAAGCTGTTTTTT
- TRBJ1-1 TRBV12-5 - CASGQGMNTEAFF TGTGCTAGTGGGCAGGGAATGAACACTGAAGCTTTCTTT
- TRBJ2-7 TRBV18 few CASSPPGQPDYEQYF TGTGCCAGCTCACCTCCCGGACAGCCAGACTACGAGCAGTACTTC
- TRBJ1-5 TRBV7-6 - CASSPSINQPQHF TGTGCCAGCAGCCCATCCATTAATCAGCCCCAGCATTTT
TRBD1 TRBJ2-5 TRBV6-5 few CTSSPRGREETQYF TGTACCAGCAGTCCCAGGGGGCGCGAGGAGACCCAGTACTTC
- TRBJ2-7 TRBV27 few CASSLYRGVRPQEYEQYF TGTGCCAGCAGTTTATATCGCGGTGTTAGGCCCCAGGAATACGAGCAGTACTTC
TRBD2 TRBJ2-5 TRBV7-2 few CASSLSGGTKQETQYF TGTGCCAGCAGCTTAAGCGGGGGCACAAAACAAGAGACCCAGTACTTC
TRBD1 TRBJ1-1 TRBV5-1 - CASSFTGGQGDTEAFF TGCGCCAGCAGCTTCACAGGGGGCCAGGGGGACACTGAAGCTTTCTTT
TRBD2 TRBJ2-1 TRBV5-6 few CASSPRTSGGAGEQFF TGTGCCAGCTCACCGAGGACTAGCGGGGGGGCGGGTGAGCAGTTCTTC
- TRBJ2-7 TRBV7-2 - CASSFDRGTYEQYF TGTGCCAGCAGCTTTGATCGGGGTACCTACGAGCAGTACTTC
TRBD2 TRBJ2-1 TRBV19 - CASSQGGPGNEQFF TGTGCCAGTAGTCAGGGAGGGCCCGGGAATGAGCAGTTCTTC
- TRBJ2-7 TRBV28 few CASSNRDKAYEQYF TGTGCCAGCAGCAACCGTGACAAAGCCTACGAGCAGTACTTC
TRBD1 TRBJ1-6 TRBV7-3 few CASSPTGIGSPLHF TGTGCCAGCAGCCCGACAGGGATCGGATCACCCCTCCACTTT
- TRBJ2-4 TRBV3-1 few CASSHQTRQDIQYF TGTGCCAGCAGCCATCAGACAAGACAGGACATTCAGTACTTC
- TRBJ2-7 TRBV29-1 many CSVVGVGGNEQYF TGCAGCGTGGTAGGGGTAGGAGGGAATGAGCAGTACTTC
TRBD2 TRBJ2-1 TRBV19 few CASRTGTTYNEQFF TGTGCCAGTAGAACCGGGACTACCTACAATGAGCAGTTCTTC
- TRBJ2-7 TRBV20-1 few CSAREPDRLPYEQYF TGCAGTGCTAGAGAACCCGACAGGCTGCCCTACGAGCAGTACTTC
TRBD2 TRBJ2-3 TRBV7-9 few CASSSMISSGGRHTDTQYF TGTGCCAGCAGCTCGATGATTTCTAGCGGGGGCCGTCACACAGATACGCAGTATTTT
- TRBJ2-7 TRBV7-2 - CASSLARFRGEQYF TGTGCCAGCAGCTTAGCGCGTTTCCGCGGTGAGCAGTACTTC
- TRBJ1-1 TRBV9 - CASSPGPGNTEAFF TGTGCCAGCAGCCCCGGACCGGGGAACACTGAAGCTTTCTTT
TRBD2 TRBJ2-7 TRBV7-3 - CASSLWRDYEQHF TGTGCCAGCAGCTTATGGAGGGACTACGAGCAGCACTTC
- TRBJ1-2 TRBV4-3 few CASSQEGGLLITF TGCGCCAGCAGCCAAGAAGGGGGGTTGTTAATCACCTTC
TRBD2 TRBJ2-7 TRBV29-1 few CSVEDLGTSGSLYEQYF TGCAGCGTTGAAGATCTTGGGACTAGCGGGAGCCTCTACGAGCAGTACTTC
- TRBJ1-5 TRBV7-2 - CASSLGVTSSNQPQHF TGTGCCAGCAGCTTAGGTGTGACATCGAGCAATCAGCCCCAGCATTTT
- TRBJ2-6 TRBV7-7 few CASSLRRYTGANVLTF TGTGCTAGCAGCTTACGGCGGTATACTGGGGCCAACGTCCTGACTTTC
TRBD2 TRBJ2-1 TRBV9 few CASSARGGLVNEQFF TGTGCCAGCAGCGCGCGGGGGGGCTTAGTTAATGAGCAGTTCTTC
- TRBJ2-1 TRBV2 - CASSENGGSYNEQFF TGTGCCAGCAGTGAAAACGGGGGCTCCTACAATGAGCAGTTCTTC
TRBD2 TRBJ2-1 TRBV7-9 - CASRPRAGGPHEQFF TGTGCCAGCAGGCCCAGGGCGGGGGGGCCGCATGAGCAGTTCTTC